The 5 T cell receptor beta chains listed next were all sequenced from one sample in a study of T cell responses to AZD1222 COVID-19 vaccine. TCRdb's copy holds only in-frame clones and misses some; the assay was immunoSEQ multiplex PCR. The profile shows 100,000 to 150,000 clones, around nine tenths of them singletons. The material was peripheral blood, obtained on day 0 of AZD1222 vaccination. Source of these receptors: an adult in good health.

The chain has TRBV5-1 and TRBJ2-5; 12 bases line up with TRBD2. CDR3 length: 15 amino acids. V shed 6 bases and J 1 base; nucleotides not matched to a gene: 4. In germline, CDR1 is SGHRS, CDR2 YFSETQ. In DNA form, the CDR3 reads TGCGCCAGCACCTGGACTAGCGGGGCCCAAGAGACCCAGTACTTC. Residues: CASTWTSGAQETQYF.

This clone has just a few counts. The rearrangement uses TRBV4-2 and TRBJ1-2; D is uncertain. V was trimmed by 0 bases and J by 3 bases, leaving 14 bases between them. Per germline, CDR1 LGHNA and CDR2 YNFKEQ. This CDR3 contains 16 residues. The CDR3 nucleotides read TGTGCCAGCAGCCAAGATCCGGCCTCATGGGACTATGGCTACACCTTC. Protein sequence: CASSQDPASWDYGYTF.

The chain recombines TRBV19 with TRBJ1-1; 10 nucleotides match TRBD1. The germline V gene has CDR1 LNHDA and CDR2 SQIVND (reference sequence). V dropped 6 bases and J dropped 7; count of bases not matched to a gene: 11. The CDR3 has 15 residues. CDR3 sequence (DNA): TGTGCCAGTAGATCCGGGACAGGGGTCCCAAATGAAGCTTTCTTT. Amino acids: CASRSGTGVPNEAFF.

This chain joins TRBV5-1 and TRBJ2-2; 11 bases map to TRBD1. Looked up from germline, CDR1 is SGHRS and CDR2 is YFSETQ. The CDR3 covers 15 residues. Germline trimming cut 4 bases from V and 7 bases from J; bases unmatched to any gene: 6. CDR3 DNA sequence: TGCGCCAGCAGCCCGACGGGACAGGGGGACGGGGAGCTGTTTTTT. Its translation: CASSPTGQGDGELFF. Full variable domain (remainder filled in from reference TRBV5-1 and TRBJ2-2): KAGVTQTPRYLIKTRGQQVTLSCSPISGHRSVSWYQQTPGQGLQFLFEYFSETQRNKGNFPGRFSGRQFSNSRSEMNVSTLELGDSALYLCASSPTGQGDGELFFGEGSRLTVL.

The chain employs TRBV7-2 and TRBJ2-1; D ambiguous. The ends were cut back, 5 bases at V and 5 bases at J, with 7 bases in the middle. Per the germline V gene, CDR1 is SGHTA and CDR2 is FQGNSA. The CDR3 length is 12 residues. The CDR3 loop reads CASSLFDNEQFF. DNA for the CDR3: TGTGCCAGCAGCCTTTTCGACAATGAGCAGTTCTTC.